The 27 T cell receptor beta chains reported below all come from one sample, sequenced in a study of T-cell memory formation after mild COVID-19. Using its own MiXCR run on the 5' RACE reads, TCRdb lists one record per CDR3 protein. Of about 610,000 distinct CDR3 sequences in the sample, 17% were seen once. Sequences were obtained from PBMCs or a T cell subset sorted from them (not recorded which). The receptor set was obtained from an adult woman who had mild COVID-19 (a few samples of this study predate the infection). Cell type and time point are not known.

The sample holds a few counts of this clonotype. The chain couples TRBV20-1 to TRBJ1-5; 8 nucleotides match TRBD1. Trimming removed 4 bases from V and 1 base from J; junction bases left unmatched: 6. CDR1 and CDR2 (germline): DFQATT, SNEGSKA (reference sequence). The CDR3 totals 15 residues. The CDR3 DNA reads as TGCAGTGCTAATGCGGACAGGGCCAGCAATCAGCCCCAGCATTTT. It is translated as CSANADRASNQPQHF.

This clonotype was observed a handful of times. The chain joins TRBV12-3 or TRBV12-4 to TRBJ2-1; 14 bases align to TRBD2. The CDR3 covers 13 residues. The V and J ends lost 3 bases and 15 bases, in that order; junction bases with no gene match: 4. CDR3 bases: TGTGCCAGCAGTTTCCCGGGACTAGCGGGAGTGTTCTTC. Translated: CASSFPGLAGVFF.

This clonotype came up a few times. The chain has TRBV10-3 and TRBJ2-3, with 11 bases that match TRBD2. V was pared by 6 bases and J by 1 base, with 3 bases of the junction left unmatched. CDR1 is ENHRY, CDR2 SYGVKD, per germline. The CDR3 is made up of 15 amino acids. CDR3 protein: CAISPGLAGTDTQYF. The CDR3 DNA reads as TGTGCCATCAGCCCGGGACTAGCGGGCACAGATACGCAGTATTTT.

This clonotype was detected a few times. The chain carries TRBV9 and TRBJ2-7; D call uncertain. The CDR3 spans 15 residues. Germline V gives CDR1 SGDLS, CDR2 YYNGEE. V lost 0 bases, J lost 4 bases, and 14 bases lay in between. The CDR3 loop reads CASSVAATPGYEQYF. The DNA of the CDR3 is TGTGCCAGCAGCGTAGCAGCAACGCCCGGATACGAGCAGTACTTC.

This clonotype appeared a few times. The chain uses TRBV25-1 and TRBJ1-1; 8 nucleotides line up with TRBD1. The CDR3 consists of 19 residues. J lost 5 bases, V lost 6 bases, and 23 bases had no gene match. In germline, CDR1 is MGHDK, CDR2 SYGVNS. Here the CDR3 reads CASSANPGQGAGGDTEAFF. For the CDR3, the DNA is TGTGCCAGCAGCGCAAACCCCGGGCAGGGGGCTGGGGGGGATACTGAAGCTTTCTTT.

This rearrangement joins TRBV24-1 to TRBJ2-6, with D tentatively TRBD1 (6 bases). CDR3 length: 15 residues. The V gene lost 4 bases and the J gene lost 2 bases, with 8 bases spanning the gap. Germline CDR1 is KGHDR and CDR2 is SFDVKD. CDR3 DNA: TGTGCCACCAGTGAGCCAGGGGCTGGGGCCAACGTCCTGACTTTC. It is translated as CATSEPGAGANVLTF.

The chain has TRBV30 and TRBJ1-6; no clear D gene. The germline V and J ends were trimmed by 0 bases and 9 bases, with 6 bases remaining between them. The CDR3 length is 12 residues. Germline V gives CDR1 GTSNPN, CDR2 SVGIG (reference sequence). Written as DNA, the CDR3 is TGTGCCTGGAGTGTACCAAGTTCACCCCTCCACTTT. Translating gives CAWSVPSSPLHF.

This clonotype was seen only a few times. CDR3 in DNA: TGTGCCAGCAGCCAAGAAAGATCCGGGGAGCTGTTTTTT. Its protein product is CASSQERSGELFF. This chain connects TRBV4-2 to TRBJ2-2; D not resolved. Germline lookup yields CDR1 LGHNA and CDR2 YNFKEQ. With 0 bases removed from V and 6 bases from J, the gap between germline ends came to 5 bases. This CDR3 has 13 amino acids.

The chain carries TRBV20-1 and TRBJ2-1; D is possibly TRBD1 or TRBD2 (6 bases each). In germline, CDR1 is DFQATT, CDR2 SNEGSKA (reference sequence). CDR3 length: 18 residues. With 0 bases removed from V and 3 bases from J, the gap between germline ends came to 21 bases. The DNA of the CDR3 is TGCAGTGCTAGAGATAGGGGGGATCAGGCGGATATCTACAATGAGCAGTTCTTC. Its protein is CSARDRGDQADIYNEQFF.

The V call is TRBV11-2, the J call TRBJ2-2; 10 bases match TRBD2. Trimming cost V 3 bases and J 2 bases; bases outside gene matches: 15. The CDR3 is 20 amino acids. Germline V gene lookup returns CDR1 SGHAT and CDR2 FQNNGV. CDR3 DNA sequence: TGTGCCAGCAGCTTGGCGGGCATTAAAGCGGGAGGGCCCAACACCGGGGAGCTGTTTTTT. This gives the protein CASSLAGIKAGGPNTGELFF.

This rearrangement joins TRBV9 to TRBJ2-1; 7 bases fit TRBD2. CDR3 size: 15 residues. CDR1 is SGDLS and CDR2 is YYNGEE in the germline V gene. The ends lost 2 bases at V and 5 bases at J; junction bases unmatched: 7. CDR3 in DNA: TGTGCCAGCAGCGTGTCCGGGACTACAAACAATGAGCAGTTCTTC. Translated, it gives CASSVSGTTNNEQFF.

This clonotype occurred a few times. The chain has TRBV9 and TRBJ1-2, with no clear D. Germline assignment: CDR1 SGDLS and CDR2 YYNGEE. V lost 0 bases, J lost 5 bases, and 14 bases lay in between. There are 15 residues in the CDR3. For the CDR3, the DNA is TGTGCCAGCAGCGTAGGGGTTCTCGTAAGTTATGGCTACACCTTC. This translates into CASSVGVLVSYGYTF.

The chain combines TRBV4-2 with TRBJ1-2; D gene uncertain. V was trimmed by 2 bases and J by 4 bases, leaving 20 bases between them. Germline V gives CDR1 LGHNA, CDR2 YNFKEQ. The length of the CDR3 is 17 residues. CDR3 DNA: TGTGCCAGCAGCCAACGGACGGCTGAGGGTGTAGGCTATGGCTACACCTTC. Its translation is CASSQRTAEGVGYGYTF.

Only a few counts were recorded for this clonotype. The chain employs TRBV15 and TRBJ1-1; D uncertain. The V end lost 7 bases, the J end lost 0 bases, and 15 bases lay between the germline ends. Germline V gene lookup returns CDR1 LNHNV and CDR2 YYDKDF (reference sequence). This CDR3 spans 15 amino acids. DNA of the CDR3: TGTGCCACCAAGACGGACGGAACCATGAACACTGAAGCTTTCTTT. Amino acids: CATKTDGTMNTEAFF.

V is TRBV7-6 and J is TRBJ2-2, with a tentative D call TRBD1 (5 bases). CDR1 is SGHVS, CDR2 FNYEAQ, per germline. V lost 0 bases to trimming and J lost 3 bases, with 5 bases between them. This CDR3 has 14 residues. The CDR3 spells CASSLAGHTGELFF. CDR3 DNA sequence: TGTGCCAGCAGCTTAGCGGGGCACACCGGGGAGCTGTTTTTT.

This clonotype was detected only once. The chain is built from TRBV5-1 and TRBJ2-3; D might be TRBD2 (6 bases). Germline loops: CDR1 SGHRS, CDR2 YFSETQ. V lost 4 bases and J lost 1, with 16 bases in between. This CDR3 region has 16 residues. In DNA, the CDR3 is TGCGCCAGCAGCGACTACGGGAGTGCCGGCACAGATACGCAGTATTTT. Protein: CASSDYGSAGTDTQYF.

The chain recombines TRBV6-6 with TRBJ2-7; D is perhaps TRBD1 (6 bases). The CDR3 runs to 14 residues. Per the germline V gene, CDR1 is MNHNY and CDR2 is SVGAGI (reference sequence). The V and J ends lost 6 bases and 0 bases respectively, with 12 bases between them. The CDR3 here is CASRVEGVSYEQYF. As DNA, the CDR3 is TGTGCCAGCAGGGTCGAGGGGGTCTCCTACGAGCAGTACTTC.

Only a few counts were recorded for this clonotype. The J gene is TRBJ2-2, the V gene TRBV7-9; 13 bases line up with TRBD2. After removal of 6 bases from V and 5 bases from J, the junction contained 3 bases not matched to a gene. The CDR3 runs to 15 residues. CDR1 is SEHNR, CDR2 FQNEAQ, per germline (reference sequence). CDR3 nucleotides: TGTGCCAGCAGACTAGCGGGAGGGCCGACCGGGGAGCTGTTTTTT. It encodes CASRLAGGPTGELFF.

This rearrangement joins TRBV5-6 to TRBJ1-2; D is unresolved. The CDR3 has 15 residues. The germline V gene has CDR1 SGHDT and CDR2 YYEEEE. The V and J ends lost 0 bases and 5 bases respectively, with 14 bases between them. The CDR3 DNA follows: TGTGCCAGCAGCTTGGAGGGCGGCGGGGTTTATGGCTACACCTTC. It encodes CASSLEGGGVYGYTF. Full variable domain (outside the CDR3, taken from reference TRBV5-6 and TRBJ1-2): DAGVTQSPTHLIKTRGQQVTLRCSPKSGHDTVSWYQQALGQGPQFIFQYYEEEERQRGNFPDRFSGHQFPNYSSELNVNALLLGDSALYLCASSLEGGGVYGYTFGSGTRLTVV.

The CDR3 nucleotides are TGCGCCAGCAGCCAGGGGGGACAGGGCGATTCACCCCTCCACTTT. This codes for CASSQGGQGDSPLHF. This chain links TRBV4-1 with TRBJ1-6; 9 bases match TRBD1. V shed 3 bases, J shed 8 bases, and the junction held 5 bases outside the gene matches. The germline V gene has CDR1 MGHRA and CDR2 YSYEKL. The CDR3 consists of 15 residues.

In nucleotides, the CDR3 is TGTGCCAGCAGCCAAGAATTGGTAGCGGGAGGAGCTGAGACCCAGTACTTC. Encoded protein: CASSQELVAGGAETQYF. The chain couples TRBV14 to TRBJ2-5; TRBD2 aligns across 10 bases. V trimming: 0 bases; J trimming: 5 bases; junction bases outside the gene matches: 9. CDR1 and CDR2 (germline): SGHDN, FVKESK. The CDR3 contains 17 residues. Filled out from reference TRBV14 and TRBJ2-5, the complete variable domain reads EAGVTQFPSHSVIEKGQTVTLRCDPISGHDNLYWYRRVMGKEIKFLLHFVKESKQDESGMPNNRFLAERTGGTYSTLKVQPAELEDSGVYFCASSQELVAGGAETQYFGPGTRLLVL.

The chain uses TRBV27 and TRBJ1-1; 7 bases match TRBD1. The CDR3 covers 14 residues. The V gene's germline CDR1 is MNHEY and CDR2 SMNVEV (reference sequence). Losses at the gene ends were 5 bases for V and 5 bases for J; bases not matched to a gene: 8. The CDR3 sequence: CASSGQGVGTEAFF. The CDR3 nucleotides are TGTGCCAGCAGTGGGCAGGGGGTAGGGACTGAAGCTTTCTTT.

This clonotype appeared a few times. CDR3 amino acids: CAISNRGGGYGYTF. DNA for the CDR3: TGTGCCATTTCGAACAGGGGAGGCGGCTATGGCTACACCTTC. The rearrangement links TRBV12-3 or TRBV12-4 to TRBJ1-2, with 7 bases that match TRBD1. Trimming cost V 10 bases and J 4 bases; bases outside gene matches: 12. The CDR3 is 14 amino acids.

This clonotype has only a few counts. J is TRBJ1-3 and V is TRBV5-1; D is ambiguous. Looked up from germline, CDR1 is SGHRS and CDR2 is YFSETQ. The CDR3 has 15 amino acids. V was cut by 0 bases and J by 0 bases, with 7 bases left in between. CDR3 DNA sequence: TGCGCCAGCAGCTTGGAGGCAAACTCTGGAAACACCATATATTTT. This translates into CASSLEANSGNTIYF. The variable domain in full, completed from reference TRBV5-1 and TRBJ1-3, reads KAGVTQTPRYLIKTRGQQVTLSCSPISGHRSVSWYQQTPGQGLQFLFEYFSETQRNKGNFPGRFSGRQFSNSRSEMNVSTLELGDSALYLCASSLEANSGNTIYFGEGSWLTVV.

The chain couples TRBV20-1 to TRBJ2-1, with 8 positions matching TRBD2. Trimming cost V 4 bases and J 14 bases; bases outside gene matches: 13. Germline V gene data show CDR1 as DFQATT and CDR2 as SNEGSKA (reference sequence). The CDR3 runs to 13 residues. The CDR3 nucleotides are TGCAGTGCTACTAGCGGGCAGATCCGAGGAAAGTTCTTC. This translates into CSATSGQIRGKFF.

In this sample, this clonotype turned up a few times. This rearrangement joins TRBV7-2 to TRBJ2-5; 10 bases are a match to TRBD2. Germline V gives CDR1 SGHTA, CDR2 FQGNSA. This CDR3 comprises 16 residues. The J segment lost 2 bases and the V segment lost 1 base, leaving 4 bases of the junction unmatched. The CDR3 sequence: CASSLGRTSGQETQYF. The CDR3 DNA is TGTGCCAGCAGCTTAGGAAGGACTAGCGGTCAAGAGACCCAGTACTTC.

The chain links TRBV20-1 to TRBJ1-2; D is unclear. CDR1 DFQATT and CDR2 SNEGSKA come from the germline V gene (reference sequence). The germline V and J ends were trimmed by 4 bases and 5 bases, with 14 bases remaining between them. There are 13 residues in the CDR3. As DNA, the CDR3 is TGCAGTGCTATGGAGCGAATGCCTTATGGCTACACCTTC. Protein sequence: CSAMERMPYGYTF.